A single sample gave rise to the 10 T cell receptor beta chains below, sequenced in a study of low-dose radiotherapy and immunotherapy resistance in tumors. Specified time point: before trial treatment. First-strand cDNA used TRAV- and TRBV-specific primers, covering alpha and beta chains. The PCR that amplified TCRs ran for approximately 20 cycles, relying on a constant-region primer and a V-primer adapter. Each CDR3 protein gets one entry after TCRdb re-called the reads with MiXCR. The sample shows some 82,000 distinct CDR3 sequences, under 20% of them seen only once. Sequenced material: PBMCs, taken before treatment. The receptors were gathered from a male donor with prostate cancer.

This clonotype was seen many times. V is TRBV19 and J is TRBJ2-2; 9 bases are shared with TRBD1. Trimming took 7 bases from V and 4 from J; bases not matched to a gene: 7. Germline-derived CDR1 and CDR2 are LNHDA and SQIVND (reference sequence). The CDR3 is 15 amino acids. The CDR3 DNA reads TGTGCCAGTACTATGCACAGGGGGCTCACCGGGGAGCTGTTTTTT. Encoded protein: CASTMHRGLTGELFF.

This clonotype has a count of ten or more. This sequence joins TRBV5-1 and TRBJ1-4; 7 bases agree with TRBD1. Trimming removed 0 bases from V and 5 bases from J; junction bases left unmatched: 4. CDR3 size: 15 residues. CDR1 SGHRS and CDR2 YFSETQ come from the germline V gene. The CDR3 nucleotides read TGCGCCAGCAGCTTGGAGGGACAGCAAAATGAAAAACTGTTTTTT. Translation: CASSLEGQQNEKLFF.

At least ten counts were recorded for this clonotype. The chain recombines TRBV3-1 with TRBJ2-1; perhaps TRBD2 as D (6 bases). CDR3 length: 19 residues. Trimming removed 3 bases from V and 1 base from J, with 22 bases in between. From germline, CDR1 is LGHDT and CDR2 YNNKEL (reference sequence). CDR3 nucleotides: TGTGCCAGCAGCCATTTTCTGGACTACTCTTATTTTTCCTACAATGAGCAGTTCTTC. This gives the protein CASSHFLDYSYFSYNEQFF.

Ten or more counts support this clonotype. Here the CDR3 reads CASSFPGGLETQYF. DNA of the CDR3: TGTGCCAGCAGTTTCCCGGGGGGGCTGGAGACCCAGTACTTC. The chain couples TRBV6-2 or TRBV6-3 to TRBJ2-5; TRBD2 aligns across 8 bases. The germline gives CDR1 MNHEY, CDR2 SVGEGT. The J segment lost 5 bases and the V segment lost 4 bases, leaving 6 bases of the junction unmatched. This CDR3 spans 14 amino acids.

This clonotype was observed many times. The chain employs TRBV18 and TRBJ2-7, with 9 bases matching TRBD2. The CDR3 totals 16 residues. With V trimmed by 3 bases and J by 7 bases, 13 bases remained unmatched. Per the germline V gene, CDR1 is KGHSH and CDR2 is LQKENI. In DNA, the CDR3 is TGTGCCAGCTCACCGGCTAGCGGGATGGGACTTGCGGAGCAGTACTTC. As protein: CASSPASGMGLAEQYF.

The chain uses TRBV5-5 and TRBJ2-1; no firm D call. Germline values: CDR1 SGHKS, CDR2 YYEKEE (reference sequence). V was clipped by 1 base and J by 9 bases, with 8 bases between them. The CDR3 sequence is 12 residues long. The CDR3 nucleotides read TGTGCCAGCAGCTTGTATGTGGGTGAGCAGTTCTTC. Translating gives CASSLYVGEQFF.

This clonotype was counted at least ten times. Here the CDR3 reads CAWTGWGQRNTGELFF. The DNA for the CDR3 is TGTGCCTGGACAGGTTGGGGACAGCGGAACACCGGGGAGCTGTTTTTT. The chain joins TRBV30 to TRBJ2-2; 7 bases fit TRBD1. Germline CDR1 and CDR2: GTSNPN and SVGIG (reference sequence). The CDR3 is 16 amino acids. The junction had 9 bases not matched to a gene; V was cut back by 4 bases and J by 1 base.

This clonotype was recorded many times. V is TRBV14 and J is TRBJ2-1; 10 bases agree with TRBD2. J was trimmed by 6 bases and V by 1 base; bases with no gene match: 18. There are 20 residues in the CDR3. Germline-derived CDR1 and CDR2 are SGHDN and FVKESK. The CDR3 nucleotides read TGTGCCAGCAGCCAAGGTACAGCGGGGGGGCATTTTAGCCCCGCCAATGAGCAGTTCTTC. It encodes CASSQGTAGGHFSPANEQFF.

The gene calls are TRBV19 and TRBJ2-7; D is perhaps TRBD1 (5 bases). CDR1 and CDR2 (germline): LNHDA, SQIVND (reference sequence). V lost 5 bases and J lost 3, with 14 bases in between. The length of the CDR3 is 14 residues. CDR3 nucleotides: TGTGCCAGTAGTGATACCGGACATCACTACGAGCAGTACTTC. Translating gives CASSDTGHHYEQYF.

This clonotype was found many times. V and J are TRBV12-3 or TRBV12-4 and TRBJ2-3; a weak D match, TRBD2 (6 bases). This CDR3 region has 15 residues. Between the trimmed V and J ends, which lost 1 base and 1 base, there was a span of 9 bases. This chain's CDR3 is CASSLEGTGTDTQYF. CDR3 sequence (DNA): TGTGCCAGCAGTTTAGAGGGGACTGGCACAGATACGCAGTATTTT.